This T cell receptor (beta chain) originates from a study of blood T cell repertoires in COVID-19. As for the study in general: Donors in the United States, Italy and Spain gave samples during acute or convalescent COVID-19. From T cells, B-cell-depleted T cells, or PBMCs came the material, which was cDNA or gDNA.

The CDR3 has 13 amino acids. With 3 bases clipped from V and 10 bases from J, the junction kept 7 bases outside the gene matches. Germline CDR1 is SGHTA and CDR2 is FQGTGA. The repertoire was sequenced with immunoSEQ multiplex PCR; TCRdb's copy has only in-frame clones and lacks some. This table has some 150,000 clones, 84% appearing once. The TCR originated in a woman aged 55-70 years with acute or convalescent COVID-19. Sequencing was carried out using peripheral blood. The chain combines TRBV7-3 with TRBJ2-5, with 8 positions matching TRBD1. The CDR3 region is CASSLSGGGSQYF. CDR3 nucleotides: TGTGCCAGCAGCTTGTCAGGGGGCGGAAGCCAGTACTTC.